This TCR beta chain was sequenced during a study of cytomegalovirus exposure and HLA in healthy donors. Primers: 60 Vbeta forward and 13 Jbeta reverse. Libraries were prepared by immunoSEQ multiplex PCR; TCRdb keeps only in-frame clonotypes and omits some of them. The sample has over 100,000 clones, over 65% seen once; the top ten hold around 0.79%. Study-wide points: There were a few CMV-associated chains whose specificity for CMV antigens was confirmed in vitro.

The J segment lost 10 bases and the V segment lost 1 base, leaving 3 bases of the junction unmatched. The CDR3 is 13 amino acids. Looked up from germline, CDR1 is KGHSH and CDR2 is LQKENI. For this clone: Its antigen is not identified.

The sequence derives from a woman aged 25 to 39 in good health and CMV-seronegative. Source material: PBMCs. This chain uses TRBV18 with TRBJ1-1; 10 bases agree with TRBD1. The CDR3 DNA is TGTGCCAGCTCACCACAGAGGGACAGGGGAGCTTTCTTT. Translated: CASSPQRDRGAFF.